Listed below are T cell receptor beta chains from one sample, sequenced in a study of T cell responses to AZD1222 COVID-19 vaccine. The table came from immunoSEQ multiplex PCR; TCRdb's copy has only in-frame clones and leaves some out. The repertoire consists of 180,000 or so clones, with approximately 95% occurring once and the leading ten covering around 1%. The source material was peripheral blood, sampled 28 days after the second dose of the MenACWY control vaccine. The receptors stem from an adult who received the MenACWY meningococcal vaccine as a control. Each CDR3 is given with its conserved first and last residue. D genes are given only for firm matches. Size is omitted from some rows. Given values are once, few, many or a class for expanded clones.

V gene	J gene	D gene	clone size	CDR3 protein	CDR3 DNA
TRBV4-1	TRBJ1-2	TRBD1	few	CASRRTGSSLGYTF	TGCGCCAGCAGACGGACAGGCAGTTCGTTGGGCTACACCTTC
TRBV15	TRBJ1-1	.	once	CATSRGGFVGENTEAFF	TGTGCCACCAGCAGAGGGGGTTTTGTTGGAGAGAACACTGAAGCTTTCTTT
TRBV19	TRBJ1-3	.	.	CASRGPLRTIYF	TGTGCCAGTAGGGGTCCCCTTCGGACCATATATTTT
TRBV21-1	TRBJ1-4	.	few	CASSKAGRGVSNEKLFF	TGTGCCAGCAGCAAAGCTGGCAGGGGTGTTAGTAATGAAAAACTGTTTTTT
TRBV27	TRBJ2-3	.	.	CASSPSRDRRTDTQYF	TGTGCCAGCAGTCCTTCTCGCGACAGGCGTACAGATACGCAGTATTTT
TRBV9	TRBJ2-3	.	.	CASSVDSGYTDTQYF	TGTGCCAGCAGCGTAGACTCGGGTTACACAGATACGCAGTATTTT
TRBV6-1	TRBJ1-4	.	.	CASSEGPRREKLFF	TGTGCCAGCAGTGAAGGCCCCCGCAGGGAGAAACTGTTTTTT
TRBV18	TRBJ1-6	.	once	CASSPDIMGGSPLHF	TGTGCCAGCTCACCCGATATCATGGGTGGATCACCCCTCCACTTT
TRBV6-4	TRBJ2-7	TRBD1	.	CASSEGQGGEQYF	TGTGCCAGCAGTGAAGGACAGGGCGGCGAGCAGTACTTC
TRBV4-3	TRBJ1-2	.	.	CASSQEGIGGYGYTF	TGCGCCAGCAGCCAAGAGGGCATTGGGGGCTATGGCTACACCTTC
TRBV7-2	TRBJ2-7	.	.	CASSLEQGRSYEQYF	TGTGCCAGCAGCTTAGAGCAGGGGCGATCCTACGAGCAGTACTTC
TRBV15	TRBJ2-2	.	few	CATSRPGLELFF	TGTGCCACCAGCCGCCCAGGTTTGGAGCTGTTTTTT
TRBV18	TRBJ2-3	.	.	CASSLMSTDTQYF	TGTGCCAGCTCACTAATGAGCACAGATACGCAGTATTTT
TRBV5-6	TRBJ1-6	TRBD1	.	CASSLAAGTGWLSPLHF	TGTGCCAGCAGCTTGGCAGCGGGGACAGGATGGCTTTCACCCCTCCACTTT
TRBV3-1/TRBV3-2	TRBJ2-7	.	once	CASSQVVGGKSGYEQYF	TGTGCCAGCAGCCAAGTAGTGGGCGGGAAATCCGGCTACGAGCAGTACTTC
TRBV6-5	TRBJ1-4	.	.	CASSWDLNEKLFF	TGTGCCAGCTCCTGGGACCTAAATGAAAAACTGTTTTTT
TRBV7-2	TRBJ2-3	.	.	CASSLGAGPRTDTQYF	TGTGCCAGCAGCTTAGGGGCGGGGCCTCGCACAGATACGCAGTATTTT
TRBV4-1	TRBJ1-2	.	.	CASSQQGLGYTF	TGCGCCAGCAGCCAACAGGGGCTGGGCTACACCTTC
TRBV10-2	TRBJ2-1	TRBD2	.	CASRDFTGGNNEQFF	TGCGCCAGCAGAGATTTCACGGGGGGGAACAATGAGCAGTTCTTC
TRBV6-5	TRBJ2-5	TRBD2	.	CASSLTSGGAETQYF	TGTGCCAGCAGCCTAACTAGCGGGGGGGCTGAGACCCAGTACTTC
TRBV5-8	TRBJ1-2	.	.	CASTPGTEYGYTF	TGTGCCAGCACCCCCGGGACGGAGTATGGCTACACCTTC
TRBV5-4	TRBJ2-7	.	.	CASSLEGAEQYF	TGTGCCAGCAGCTTGGAGGGAGCCGAGCAGTACTTC
TRBV6-2/TRBV6-3	TRBJ1-5	TRBD1	.	CASSFLPLTGGAPGQPQHF	TGTGCCAGCAGTTTCCTTCCCTTGACAGGGGGCGCTCCCGGCCAGCCCCAGCATTTT
TRBV4-3	TRBJ2-7	TRBD2	.	CASSQASGGMQYF	TGCGCCAGCAGCCAAGCAAGCGGGGGCATGCAGTACTTC
TRBV28	TRBJ1-2	.	.	CASRGGGRVYGYTF	TGTGCCAGCAGGGGGGGCGGAAGGGTGTATGGCTACACCTTC
TRBV5-1	TRBJ2-6	.	.	CASSFSPSSGANVLTF	TGCGCCAGCAGCTTCTCCCCCAGCTCTGGGGCCAACGTCCTGACTTTC
TRBV7-3	TRBJ1-2	.	.	CASSPNSNYGYTF	TGTGCCAGCAGCCCGAACAGTAACTATGGCTACACCTTC
TRBV11-2	TRBJ2-2	.	.	CASSLLGNAGELFF	TGTGCCAGCAGCTTACTGGGTAACGCCGGGGAGCTGTTTTTT
TRBV12-3/TRBV12-4	TRBJ1-1	.	.	CASSGTEAFF	TGTGCCAGCAGCGGGACTGAAGCTTTCTTT
TRBV10-3	TRBJ1-5	.	few	CAISEVGATRQPQHF	TGTGCCATCAGTGAGGTTGGAGCTACTCGGCAGCCCCAGCATTTT
TRBV28	TRBJ1-4	.	.	CATLQGTNEKLFF	TGTGCCACCTTACAGGGAACTAATGAAAAACTGTTTTTT
TRBV5-5	TRBJ2-4	TRBD1	once	CASSPGQVNIQYF	TGTGCCAGCAGCCCCGGACAGGTAAACATTCAGTACTTC
TRBV5-8	TRBJ1-1	TRBD1	once	CASSIRPGQGSEAFF	TGTGCCAGCAGCATCAGGCCGGGACAGGGCTCTGAAGCTTTCTTT
TRBV4-1	TRBJ2-1	.	.	CASSQDSLRKVGYNEQFF	TGCGCCAGCAGCCAAGATTCCTTGAGGAAGGTCGGTTACAATGAGCAGTTCTTC
TRBV5-4	TRBJ2-1	TRBD2	.	CASSTGTRGNNEQFF	TGTGCCAGCAGCACCGGGACTAGAGGAAACAATGAGCAGTTCTTC
TRBV6-2/TRBV6-3	TRBJ1-5	TRBD1	.	CASSYSGTGMNQPQHF	TGTGCCAGCAGTTACTCCGGGACAGGGATGAATCAGCCCCAGCATTTT
TRBV3-1/TRBV3-2	TRBJ1-2	TRBD1	.	CASSLGQGNGYTF	TGTGCCAGCAGCCTTGGACAGGGAAATGGCTACACCTTC
TRBV5-1	TRBJ2-1	TRBD1	.	CASSSDRDEQFF	TGCGCCAGCAGCTCAGACAGGGATGAGCAGTTCTTC
TRBV5-1	TRBJ2-5	.	.	CASSLVLGARETQYF	TGCGCCAGCAGCTTGGTATTGGGGGCCCGGGAGACCCAGTACTTC
TRBV2	TRBJ1-5	TRBD1	few	CASRATGGAGQPQHF	TGTGCCAGCAGAGCTACAGGGGGCGCGGGACAGCCCCAGCATTTT
TRBV18	TRBJ1-5	.	once	CASSPQDFNQPQHF	TGTGCCAGCTCACCGCAGGATTTCAATCAGCCCCAGCATTTT
TRBV5-4	TRBJ1-3	.	.	CASSVGQTGNTIYF	TGTGCCAGCAGCGTTGGACAGACGGGAAACACCATATATTTT
TRBV18	TRBJ2-3	TRBD2	.	CASSPLAGGLTDTQYF	TGTGCCAGCTCGCCTTTAGCGGGGGGCCTCACAGATACGCAGTATTTT
TRBV3-1/TRBV3-2	TRBJ2-7	.	.	CASRPRGVSYEQYF	TGTGCCAGCAGGCCACGAGGGGTTTCCTACGAGCAGTACTTC
TRBV6-5	TRBJ1-2	.	.	CASREGGDYGYTF	TGTGCCAGCAGAGAGGGCGGCGACTATGGCTACACCTTC
TRBV6-5	TRBJ1-4	.	.	CARNRDNNEKLFF	TGTGCCAGGAACCGGGACAATAATGAAAAACTGTTTTTT
TRBV19	TRBJ1-1	.	.	CASSSGASGARGFF	TGTGCCAGTAGCAGTGGGGCTAGCGGGGCCCGGGGTTTCTTT
TRBV2	TRBJ2-1	.	.	CASSGRLNRYEQFF	TGTGCCAGCAGTGGACGGCTGAACAGATATGAGCAGTTCTTC
TRBV5-4	TRBJ2-7	.	.	CASSRGRVLDEQYF	TGTGCCAGCAGCCGAGGCCGGGTACTAGACGAGCAGTACTTC
TRBV6-5	TRBJ1-1	TRBD1	.	CASRGQGALTEAFF	TGTGCCAGCAGGGGGCAGGGGGCGTTGACTGAAGCTTTCTTT
TRBV7-3	TRBJ2-5	.	.	CASSPGLDQETQYF	TGTGCCAGCAGCCCCGGTCTGGACCAAGAGACCCAGTACTTC
TRBV7-2	TRBJ1-4	.	.	CASTPGGLANEKLFF	TGTGCCAGCACCCCCGGCGGGCTGGCTAATGAAAAACTGTTTTTT
TRBV6-2/TRBV6-3	TRBJ2-7	.	.	CASSYPPGRTYEQYF	TGTGCCAGCAGTTACCCCCCGGGGAGGACCTACGAGCAGTACTTC
TRBV15	TRBJ1-1	TRBD1	.	CATSTRQGRWEAFF	TGTGCCACCAGCACACGACAGGGGAGGTGGGAAGCTTTCTTT
TRBV19	TRBJ1-2	TRBD1	.	CASNQPGQLNYGYTF	TGTGCCAGTAACCAACCGGGACAGCTAAACTATGGCTACACCTTC
TRBV19	TRBJ1-2	.	.	CASGHGRPGPNYGYTF	TGTGCCAGCGGTCACGGTCGGCCTGGGCCCAACTATGGCTACACCTTC
TRBV27	TRBJ2-7	.	.	CASSFEASYEQYF	TGTGCCAGCAGTTTTGAGGCGTCCTACGAGCAGTACTTC
TRBV7-9	TRBJ1-1	.	.	CASSRTSGSTEAFF	TGTGCCAGCAGCCGGACAAGCGGCAGCACTGAAGCTTTCTTT